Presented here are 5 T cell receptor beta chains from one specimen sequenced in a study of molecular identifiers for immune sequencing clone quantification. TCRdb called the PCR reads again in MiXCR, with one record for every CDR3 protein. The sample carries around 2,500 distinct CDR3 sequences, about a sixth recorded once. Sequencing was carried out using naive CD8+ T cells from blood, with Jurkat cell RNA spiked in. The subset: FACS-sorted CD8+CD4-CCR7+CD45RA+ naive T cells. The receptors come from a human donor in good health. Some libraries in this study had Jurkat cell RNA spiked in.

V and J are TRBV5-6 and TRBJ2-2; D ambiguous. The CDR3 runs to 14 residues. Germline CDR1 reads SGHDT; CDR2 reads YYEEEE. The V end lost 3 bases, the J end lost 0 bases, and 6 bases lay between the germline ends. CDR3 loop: CASSYATNTGELFF. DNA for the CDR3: TGTGCCAGCAGCTACGCAACGAACACCGGGGAGCTGTTTTTT.

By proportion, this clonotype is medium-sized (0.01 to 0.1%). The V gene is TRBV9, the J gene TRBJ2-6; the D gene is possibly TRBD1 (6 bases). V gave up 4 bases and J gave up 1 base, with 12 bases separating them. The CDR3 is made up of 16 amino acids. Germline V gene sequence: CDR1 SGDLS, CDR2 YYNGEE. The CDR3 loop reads CASSKTGFSGANVLTF. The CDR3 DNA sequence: TGTGCCAGCAGCAAGACAGGTTTTTCTGGGGCCAACGTCCTGACTTTC.

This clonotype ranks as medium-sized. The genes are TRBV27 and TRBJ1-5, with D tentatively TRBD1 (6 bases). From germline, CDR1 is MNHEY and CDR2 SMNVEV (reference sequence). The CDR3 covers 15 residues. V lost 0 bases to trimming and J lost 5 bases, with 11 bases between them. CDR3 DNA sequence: TGTGCCAGCAGTTTATCTGCAGGGGTCGATCAGCCCCAGCATTTT. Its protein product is CASSLSAGVDQPQHF.

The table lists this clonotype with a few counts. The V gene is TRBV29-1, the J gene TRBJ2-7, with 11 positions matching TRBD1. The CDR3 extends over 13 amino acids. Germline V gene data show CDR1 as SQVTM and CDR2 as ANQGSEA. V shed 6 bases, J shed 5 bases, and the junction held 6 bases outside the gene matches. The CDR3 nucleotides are TGCAGCGTGCGGGACAGGGGGGCCCACGAGCAGTACTTC. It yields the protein CSVRDRGAHEQYF.

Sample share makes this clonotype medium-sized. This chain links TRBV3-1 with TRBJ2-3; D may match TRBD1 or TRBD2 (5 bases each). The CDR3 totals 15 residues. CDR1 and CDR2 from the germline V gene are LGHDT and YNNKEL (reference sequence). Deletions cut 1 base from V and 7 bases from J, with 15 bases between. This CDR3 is CASSQGDLSYHTQYF. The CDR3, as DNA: TGTGCCAGCAGCCAAGGGGACCTTTCCTATCATACGCAGTATTTT.